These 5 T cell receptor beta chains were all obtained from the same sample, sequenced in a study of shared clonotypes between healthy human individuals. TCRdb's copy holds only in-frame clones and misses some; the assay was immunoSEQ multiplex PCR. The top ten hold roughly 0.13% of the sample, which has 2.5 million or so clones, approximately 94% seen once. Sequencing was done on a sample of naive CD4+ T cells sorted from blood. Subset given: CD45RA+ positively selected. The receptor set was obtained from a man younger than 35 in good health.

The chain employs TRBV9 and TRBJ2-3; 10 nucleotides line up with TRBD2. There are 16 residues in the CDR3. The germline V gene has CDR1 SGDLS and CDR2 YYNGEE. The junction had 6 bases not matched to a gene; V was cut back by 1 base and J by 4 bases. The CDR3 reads CASSVSGGADSDTQYF. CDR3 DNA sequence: TGTGCCAGCAGCGTAAGCGGGGGGGCTGACTCAGATACGCAGTATTTT. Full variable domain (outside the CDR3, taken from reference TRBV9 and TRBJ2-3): DSGVTQTPKHLITATGQRVTLRCSPRSGDLSVYWYQQSLDQGLQFLIQYYNGEERAKGNILERFSAQQFPDLHSELNLSSLELGDSALYFCASSVSGGADSDTQYFGPGTRLTVL.

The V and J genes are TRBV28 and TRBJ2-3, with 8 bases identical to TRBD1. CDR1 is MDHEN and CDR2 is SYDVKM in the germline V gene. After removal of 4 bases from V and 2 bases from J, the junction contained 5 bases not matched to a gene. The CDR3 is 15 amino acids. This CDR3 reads CASSSGTGLTDTQYF. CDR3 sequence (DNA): TGTGCCAGCAGTTCCGGGACAGGTCTCACAGATACGCAGTATTTT.

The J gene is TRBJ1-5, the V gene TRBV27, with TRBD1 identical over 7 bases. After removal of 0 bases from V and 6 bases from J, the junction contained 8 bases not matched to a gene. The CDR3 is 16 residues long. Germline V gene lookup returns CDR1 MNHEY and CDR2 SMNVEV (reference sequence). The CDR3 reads CASSLSSQGGSQPQHF. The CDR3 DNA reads TGTGCCAGCAGTTTATCGTCGCAGGGGGGGAGTCAGCCCCAGCATTTT.

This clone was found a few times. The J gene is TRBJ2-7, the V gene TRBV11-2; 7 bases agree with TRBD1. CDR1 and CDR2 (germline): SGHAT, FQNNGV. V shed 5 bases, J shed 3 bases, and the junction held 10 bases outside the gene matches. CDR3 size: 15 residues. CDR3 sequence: CASSVYPGQNYEQYF. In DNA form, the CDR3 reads TGTGCCAGCAGCGTATATCCGGGACAGAACTACGAGCAGTACTTC.

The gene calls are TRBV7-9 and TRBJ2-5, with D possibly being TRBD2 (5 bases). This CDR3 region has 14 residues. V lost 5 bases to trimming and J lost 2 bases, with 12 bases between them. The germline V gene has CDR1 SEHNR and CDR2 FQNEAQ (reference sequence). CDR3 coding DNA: TGTGCCAGCAGCCCCGGACTGAATCAAGAGACCCAGTACTTC. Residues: CASSPGLNQETQYF.